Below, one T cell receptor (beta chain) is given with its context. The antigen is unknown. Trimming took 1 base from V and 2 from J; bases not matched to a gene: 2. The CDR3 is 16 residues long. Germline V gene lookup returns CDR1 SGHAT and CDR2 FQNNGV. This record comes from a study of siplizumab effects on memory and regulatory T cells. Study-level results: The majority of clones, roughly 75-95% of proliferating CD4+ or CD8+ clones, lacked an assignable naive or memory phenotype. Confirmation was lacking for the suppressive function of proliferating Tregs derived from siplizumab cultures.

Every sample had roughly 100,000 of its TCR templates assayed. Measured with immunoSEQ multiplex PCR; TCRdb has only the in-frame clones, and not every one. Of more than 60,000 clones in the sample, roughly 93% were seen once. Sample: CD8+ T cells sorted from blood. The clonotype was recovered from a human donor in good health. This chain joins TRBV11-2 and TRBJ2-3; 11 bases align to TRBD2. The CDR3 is CASSLVAGGPTDTQYF. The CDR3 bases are TGTGCCAGCAGCTTAGTAGCGGGGGGGCCCACAGATACGCAGTATTTT.